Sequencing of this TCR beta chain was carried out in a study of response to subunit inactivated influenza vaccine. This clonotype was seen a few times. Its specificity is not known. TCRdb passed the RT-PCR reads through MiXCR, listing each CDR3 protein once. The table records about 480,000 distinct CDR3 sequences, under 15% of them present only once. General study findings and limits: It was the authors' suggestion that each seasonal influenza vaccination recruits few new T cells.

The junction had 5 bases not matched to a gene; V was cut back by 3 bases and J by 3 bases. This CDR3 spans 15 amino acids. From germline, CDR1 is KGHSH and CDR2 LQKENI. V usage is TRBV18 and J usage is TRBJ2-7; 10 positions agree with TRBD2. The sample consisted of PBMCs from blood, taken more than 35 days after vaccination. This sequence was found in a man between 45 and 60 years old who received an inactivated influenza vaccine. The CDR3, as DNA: TGTGCCAGCTCACCCCCGACTAGCGGGTTCTACGAGCAGTACTTC. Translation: CASSPPTSGFYEQYF.